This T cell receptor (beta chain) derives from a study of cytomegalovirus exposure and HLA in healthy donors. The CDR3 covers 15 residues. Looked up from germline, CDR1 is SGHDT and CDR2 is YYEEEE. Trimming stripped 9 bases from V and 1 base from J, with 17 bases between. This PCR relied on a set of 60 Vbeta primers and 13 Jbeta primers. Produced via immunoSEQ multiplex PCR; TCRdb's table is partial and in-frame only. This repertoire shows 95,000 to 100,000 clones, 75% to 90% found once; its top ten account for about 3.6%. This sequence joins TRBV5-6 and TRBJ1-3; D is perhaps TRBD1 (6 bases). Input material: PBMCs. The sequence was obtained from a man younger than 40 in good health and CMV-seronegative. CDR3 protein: CATTGGAESGNTIYF. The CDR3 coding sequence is TGTGCCACCACGGGGGGCGCAGAATCTGGAAACACCATATATTTT.